The TCR beta chain described here comes from a study of blood T cell repertoires in COVID-19. Study at large: Donors in the United States, Italy and Spain gave samples during acute or convalescent COVID-19. PBMCs, B-cell-depleted T cells, or T cells were the source of the cDNA or gDNA that made up the material.

Germline-derived CDR1 and CDR2 are SEHNR and FQNEAQ (reference sequence). CDR3 length: 16 residues. The V and J ends lost 5 bases and 0 bases, in that order; junction bases with no gene match: 3. Per the authors' pipeline: Reference gene primers were amplified, and this amplification served to estimate nucleated cell counts. The data were produced by immunoSEQ multiplex PCR, yet TCRdb's version contains in-frame clones alone and is incomplete. V, J and clone size reflect that table, while D and trimming were determined from the DNA. The data contain roughly 130,000 clones, over 75% of them singletons.

The receptor's source is an older woman with acute or convalescent COVID-19. The J gene is TRBJ1-4, the V gene TRBV7-9; TRBD1 matches 10 bases. The sequencing sample was made of peripheral blood. This chain's CDR3 is CASSPGQGATNEKLFF. The DNA for the CDR3 is TGTGCCAGCAGCCCTGGACAGGGGGCAACTAATGAAAAACTGTTTTTT.